The TCR beta chain under discussion was sequenced for a study of CD8+CD57+ T cells in acquired aplastic anemia. By flow cytometry, patients selected for sequencing had shown an expansion of CD8+CD57+ cells. V shed 2 bases and J shed 3 bases, with 16 bases lying between them. CDR3 length: 16 amino acids. Genomic DNA was employed as the template in profiling TCR beta VDJ and CDR3. TCRdb analysed the reads with MiXCR anew, one entry per CDR3 protein. The data contain 150,000 or so distinct CDR3 sequences, roughly 48% of them singletons. The table lists this clonotype with many counts. The receptor was derived from a human donor with aplastic anemia. The chain employs TRBV12-3 or TRBV12-4 and TRBJ1-1; D may be TRBD1 (6 bases). Sequencing used sorted CD4+, CD8+, or CD8+CD57+ T cells (not recorded which) from PBMCs. CDR3 sequence (DNA): TGTGCCAGCAGTTTATCGGGACGGGGGGCGGACACTGAAGCTTTCTTT. As protein: CASSLSGRGADTEAFF.